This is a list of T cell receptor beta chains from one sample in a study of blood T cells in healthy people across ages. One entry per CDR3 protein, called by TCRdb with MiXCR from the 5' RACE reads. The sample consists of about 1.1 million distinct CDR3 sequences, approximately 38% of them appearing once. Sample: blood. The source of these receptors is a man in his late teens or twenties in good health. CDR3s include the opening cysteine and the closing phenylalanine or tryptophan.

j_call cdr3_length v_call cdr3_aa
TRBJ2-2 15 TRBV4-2 CASSQRRGGTGELFF
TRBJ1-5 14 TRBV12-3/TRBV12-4 CASSLGISNQPQHF
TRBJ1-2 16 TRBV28 CASSRGRDSGIFGYTF
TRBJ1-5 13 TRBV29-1 CSVAPGGGQPQHF
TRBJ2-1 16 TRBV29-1 CSVEAGKSGGYNEQFF
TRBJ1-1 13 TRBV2 CASVVGSYTEAFF
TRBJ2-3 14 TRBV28 CASSSYRRADTQYF
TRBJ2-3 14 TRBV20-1 CSAAIRFTVDTQYF
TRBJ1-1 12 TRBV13 CASSSTVGEAFF
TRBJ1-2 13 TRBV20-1 CSARDPRDNGYTF
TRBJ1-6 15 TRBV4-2 CASSQETGPNSPLHF
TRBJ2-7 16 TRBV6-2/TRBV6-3 CASSSPGQRSSYEQYF
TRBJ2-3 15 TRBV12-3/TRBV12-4 CASSIGGGGYDTQYF
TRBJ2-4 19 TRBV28 CASSLTGRGWGGAKNIQYF
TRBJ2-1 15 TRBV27 CASSPQRGGSNEQFF
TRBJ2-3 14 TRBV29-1 CSVEDWGITDTQYF
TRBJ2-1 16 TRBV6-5 CASSLGAGNPLNEQFF
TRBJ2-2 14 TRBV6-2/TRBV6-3 CASSDGLLTGELFF
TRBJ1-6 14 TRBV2 CASSGQVDNSPLHF
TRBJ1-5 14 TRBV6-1 CASSDGGYNQPQHF
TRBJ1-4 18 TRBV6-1 CASSPDSGQESTNEKLFF
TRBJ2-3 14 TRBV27 CASSPRRETDTQYF
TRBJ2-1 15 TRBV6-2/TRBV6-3 CASSYSRGALNEQFF
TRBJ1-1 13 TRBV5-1 CASSPNQDTEAFF
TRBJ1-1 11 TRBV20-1 CSASRQEEAFF
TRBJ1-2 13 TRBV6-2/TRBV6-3 CASSDGVYYGYTF
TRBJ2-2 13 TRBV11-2 CASSSFGTGELFF
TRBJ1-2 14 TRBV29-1 CSVRQSESNYGYTF
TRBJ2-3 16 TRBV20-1 CSARDRRSPNTDTQYF
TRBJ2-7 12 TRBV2 CASRGLNYEQYF
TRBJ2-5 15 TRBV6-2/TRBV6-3 CASIGLAGVIETQYF
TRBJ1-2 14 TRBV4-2 CASSQGDRGLGYTF
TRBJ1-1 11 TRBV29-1 CSVDSGRQAFF
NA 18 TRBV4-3 CASSQGVIRTGGGETQYF
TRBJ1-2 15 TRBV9 CASSPRRGLLYGYTF
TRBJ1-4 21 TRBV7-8 CASSFLNPSGREVGANEKLFF
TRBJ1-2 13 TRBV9 CAGSVGGDYGYTF
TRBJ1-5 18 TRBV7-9 CASSLALYGDAGNQPQHF
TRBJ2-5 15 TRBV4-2 CASSPYSALEETQYF
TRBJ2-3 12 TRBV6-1 CASSDGGLVLYF
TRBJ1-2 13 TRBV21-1 CASKGASNYGYTF
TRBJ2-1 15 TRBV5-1 CASSRAQGSFNEQFF
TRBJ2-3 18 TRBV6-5 CASSYSPPPSGGTDTQYF
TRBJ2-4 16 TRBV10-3 CAISESTGLSKNIQYF